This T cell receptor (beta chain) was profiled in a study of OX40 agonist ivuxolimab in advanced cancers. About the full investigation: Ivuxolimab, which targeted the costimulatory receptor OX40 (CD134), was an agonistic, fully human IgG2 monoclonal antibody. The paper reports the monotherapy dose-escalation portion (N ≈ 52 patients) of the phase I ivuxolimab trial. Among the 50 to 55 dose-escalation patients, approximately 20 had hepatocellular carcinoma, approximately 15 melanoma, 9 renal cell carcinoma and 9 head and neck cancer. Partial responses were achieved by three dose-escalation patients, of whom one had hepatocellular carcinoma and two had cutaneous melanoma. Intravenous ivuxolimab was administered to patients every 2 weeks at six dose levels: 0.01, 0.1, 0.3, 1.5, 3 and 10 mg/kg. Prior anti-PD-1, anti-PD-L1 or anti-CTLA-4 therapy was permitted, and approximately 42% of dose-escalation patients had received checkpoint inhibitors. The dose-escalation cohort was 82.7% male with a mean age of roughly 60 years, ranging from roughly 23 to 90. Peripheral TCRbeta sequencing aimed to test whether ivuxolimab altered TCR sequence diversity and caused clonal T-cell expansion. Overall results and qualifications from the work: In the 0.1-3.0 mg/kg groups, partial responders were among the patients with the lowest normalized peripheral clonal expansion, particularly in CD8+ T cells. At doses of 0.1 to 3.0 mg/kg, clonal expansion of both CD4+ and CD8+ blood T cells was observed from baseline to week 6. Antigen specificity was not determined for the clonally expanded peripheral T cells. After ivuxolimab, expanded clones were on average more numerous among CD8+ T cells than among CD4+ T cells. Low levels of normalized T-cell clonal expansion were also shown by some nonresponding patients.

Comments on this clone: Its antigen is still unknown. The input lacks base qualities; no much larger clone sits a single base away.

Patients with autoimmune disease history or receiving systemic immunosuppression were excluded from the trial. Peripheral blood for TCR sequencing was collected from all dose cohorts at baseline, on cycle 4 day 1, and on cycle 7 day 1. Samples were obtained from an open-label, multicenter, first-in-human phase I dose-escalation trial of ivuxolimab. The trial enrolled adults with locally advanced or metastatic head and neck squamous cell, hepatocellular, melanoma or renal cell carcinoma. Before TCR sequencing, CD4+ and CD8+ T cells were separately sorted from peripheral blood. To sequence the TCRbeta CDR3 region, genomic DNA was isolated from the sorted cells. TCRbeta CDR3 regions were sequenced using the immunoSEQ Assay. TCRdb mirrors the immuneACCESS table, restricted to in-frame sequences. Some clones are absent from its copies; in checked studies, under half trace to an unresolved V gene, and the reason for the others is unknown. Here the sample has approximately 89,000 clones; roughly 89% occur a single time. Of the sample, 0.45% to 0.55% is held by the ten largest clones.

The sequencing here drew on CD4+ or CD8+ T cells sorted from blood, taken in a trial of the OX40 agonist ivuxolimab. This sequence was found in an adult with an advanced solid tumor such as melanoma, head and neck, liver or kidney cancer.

The CDR3 loop reads CASSSGVGGIQYF. The nucleotide sequence is TGTGCCAGCAGTTCAGGGGTGGGAGGCATTCAGTACTTC. In this chain, TRBV28 is recombined with TRBJ2-4; the D gene is perhaps TRBD1 or TRBD2, as each covers 6 bases. CDR1 and CDR2 were assigned from the germline V gene as MDHEN and SYDVKM. V loses 4 bases of germline sequence and J loses 9 bases, and the interval between the two ends is 13 bases. Inclusive of the bounding cysteine and phenylalanine, the CDR3 is 13 residues long. Only CDR3 DNA remains: 39 bases, in frame from the first base.